A single sample is the source of the 31 T cell receptor beta chains below, sequenced in a study of monozygotic twins with cystic fibrosis. The repertoire was sequenced with immunoSEQ multiplex PCR; TCRdb's copy has only in-frame clones and lacks some. The sample has about 20,000 clones, about 90% seen once. The specimen sequenced was blood. Source of these receptors: a girl aged 2 to 10 with cystic fibrosis.

In its sample, this clone was seen once. The CDR3 bases are TGTGCCAGTCGGACAGTCCGATTAGGCAATCAGCCCCAGCATTTT. Residues: CASRTVRLGNQPQHF. The chain combines TRBV19 with TRBJ1-5; TRBD1 is a possible D gene (6 bases). Germline V gene data show CDR1 as LNHDA and CDR2 as SQIVND (reference sequence). Trimming shortened V by 8 bases and J by 2 bases, and 16 bases separated the two germline ends. CDR3 length: 15 amino acids.

J is TRBJ1-1 and V is TRBV7-2, with unresolved D. The CDR3 is made up of 14 amino acids. CDR1 is SGHTA and CDR2 is FQGNSA in the germline V gene. V dropped 1 base and J dropped 0 bases, with 6 bases sitting between them. CDR3 coding DNA: TGTGCCAGCAGCTTAGGACGGATGAACACTGAAGCTTTCTTT. Its protein is CASSLGRMNTEAFF.

The rearrangement uses TRBV11-2 and TRBJ2-7, with D unresolved. Trimming stripped 0 bases from V and 0 bases from J, with 6 bases between. Germline CDR1 SGHAT, CDR2 FQNNGV. This CDR3 contains 14 residues. In nucleotides, the CDR3 is TGTGCCAGCAGCTTAGAACAGATCTCCTACGAGCAGTACTTC. Residues: CASSLEQISYEQYF.

J is TRBJ1-6 and V is TRBV27; TRBD1 matches 7 bases. Trimming removed 6 bases from V and 7 bases from J; junction bases left unmatched: 12. The CDR3 sequence is 16 residues long. Germline loops: CDR1 MNHEY, CDR2 SMNVEV (reference sequence). CDR3 loop: CASRPRGGRVNSPLHF. The CDR3 bases are TGTGCCAGCAGACCCAGGGGGGGGCGCGTAAATTCACCCCTCCACTTT.

V and J are TRBV5-8 and TRBJ2-1; TRBD2 is a possible D gene (5 bases). The CDR3 loop spans 16 amino acids. The germline CDR1 and CDR2 sequences are SGHTS and YDEGEE. Trimming removed 2 bases from V and 0 bases from J, with 12 bases in between. CDR3 amino acids: CASSLSGRSSYNEQFF. CDR3 DNA: TGTGCCAGCAGCTTATCTGGGAGAAGCTCCTACAATGAGCAGTTCTTC.

In DNA, the CDR3 is TGTGCCAGCAGTGACTTCCCCAGCGGGGAGCTGTTTTTT. This sequence encodes CASSDFPSGELFF. The rearrangement links TRBV6-4 to TRBJ2-2; D gene ambiguous. The length of the CDR3 is 13 residues. Looked up from germline, CDR1 is MRHNA and CDR2 is SNTAGT. Deletions cut 1 base from V and 7 bases from J, with 7 bases between.

This clone has just one count. In DNA, the CDR3 is TGTGCCAGTAGTACCCGCCGTAGCGGGACTAGCACAGATACGCAGTATTTT. Translated, it gives CASSTRRSGTSTDTQYF. The chain employs TRBV19 and TRBJ2-3; 8 bases are shared with TRBD2. Looked up from germline, CDR1 is LNHDA and CDR2 is SQIVND (reference sequence). This CDR3 is built from 17 residues. Trimming removed 4 bases from V and 0 bases from J; junction bases left unmatched: 9.

Written as DNA, the CDR3 is TGCGCCAGCAGCCAACACACCCGGAGGGGTAGCTACAATGAGCAGTTCTTC. Encoded protein: CASSQHTRRGSYNEQFF. The chain couples TRBV4-1 to TRBJ2-1, with D maybe TRBD2 (6 bases). This CDR3 region has 17 residues. Germline V gives CDR1 MGHRA, CDR2 YSYEKL. V was pared by 2 bases and J by 3 bases, with 17 bases between.

This rearrangement joins TRBV30 to TRBJ2-5; D is unclear. CDR1 and CDR2 from the germline V gene are GTSNPN and SVGIG (reference sequence). CDR3 size: 10 residues. V was shortened by 1 base and J by 3 bases, with 0 bases between the two germline ends. The CDR3 region is CAWSEETQYF. The CDR3 nucleotides are TGTGCCTGGAGTGAAGAGACCCAGTACTTC. Full variable domain (outside the CDR3, taken from reference TRBV30 and TRBJ2-5): SQTIHQWPATLVQPVGSPLSLECTVEGTSNPNLYWYRQAAGRGLQLLFYSVGIGQISSEVPQNLSASRPQDRQFILSSKKLLLSDSGFYLCAWSEETQYFGPGTRLLVL.

This chain joins TRBV5-6 and TRBJ1-4; the match to TRBD1 covers 7 bases. Germline V CDR1 and CDR2: SGHDT, YYEEEE. V was pared by 2 bases and J by 3 bases, with 1 base of the junction left unmatched. This CDR3 contains 14 residues. CDR3 sequence reads: CASSFTGANEKLFF. In DNA, the CDR3 is TGTGCCAGCAGCTTTACAGGGGCTAATGAAAAACTGTTTTTT.

This clone appeared once. The chain has TRBV7-9 and TRBJ2-7; 8 nucleotides align to TRBD2. V lost 4 bases to trimming and J lost 4 bases; unmatched junction nucleotides: 9. This CDR3 is 15 amino acids long. Looked up from germline, CDR1 is SEHNR and CDR2 is FQNEAQ (reference sequence). CDR3 residues: CASSSLRGGPYEQYF. The CDR3 DNA follows: TGTGCCAGCAGCTCCCTACGGGGGGGCCCGTACGAGCAGTACTTC.

The chain combines TRBV4-1 with TRBJ2-3; 9 bases are shared with TRBD2. The germline gives CDR1 MGHRA, CDR2 YSYEKL. The CDR3 spans 18 residues. V trimming: 0 bases; J trimming: 4 bases; junction bases outside the gene matches: 11. For the CDR3, the DNA is TGCGCCAGCAGCCAAGATCGGCGGGGGGGCCTAATTGCAGATACGCAGTATTTT. It is translated as CASSQDRRGGLIADTQYF.

The J gene is TRBJ2-2, the V gene TRBV5-1; tentative D call: TRBD1 (6 bases). This CDR3 is 14 amino acids long. Germline V gene lookup returns CDR1 SGHRS and CDR2 YFSETQ. With 4 bases removed from V and 10 bases from J, the gap between germline ends came to 17 bases. The CDR3 nucleotides are TGCGCCAGCAGCCCGTGGGACAATCAGGAGGAGCTGTTTTTT. Encoded protein: CASSPWDNQEELFF.

The J gene is TRBJ1-3, the V gene TRBV4-1; possibly TRBD1 for D (6 bases). The CDR3 runs 15 residues. Trimming pared 3 bases from V and 4 bases from J, leaving 13 bases between. Germline CDR1 MGHRA, CDR2 YSYEKL. This CDR3 reads CASSHLTGPGNTIYF. As DNA, the CDR3 is TGCGCCAGCAGCCACCTGACAGGTCCGGGAAACACCATATATTTT.

V and J are TRBV19 and TRBJ1-2; the D is unclear. CDR1 is LNHDA and CDR2 is SQIVND in the germline V gene (reference sequence). Trimming took off 1 base at V and 2 bases at J, with 14 bases between the two ends. The CDR3 length is 16 residues. As DNA, the CDR3 is TGTGCCAGTAGTATAGCTCACAGCCTCTCAAACTATGGCTACACCTTC. As protein: CASSIAHSLSNYGYTF.

The rearrangement links TRBV30 to TRBJ2-7; a weak D match, TRBD2 (6 bases). V lost 2 bases and J lost 0, with 14 bases in between. Germline-derived CDR1 and CDR2 are GTSNPN and SVGIG (reference sequence). CDR3 length equals 15 residues. The CDR3 nucleotides are TGTGCCTGGAGTAAGAAAGCGGGTTACTCCTACGAGCAGTACTTC. Its translation is CAWSKKAGYSYEQYF.

J is TRBJ2-7 and V is TRBV6-4; D perhaps matches TRBD1 (6 bases). The V gene's germline CDR1 is MRHNA and CDR2 SNTAGT. V was pared by 5 bases and J by 5 bases, with 13 bases between. The CDR3 covers 13 residues. The CDR3 loop reads CASSRTGYDEQYF. CDR3 nucleotide sequence: TGTGCCAGCAGTCGCACAGGGTACGACGAGCAGTACTTC.

This chain links TRBV28 with TRBJ1-5; D unresolved. The CDR3 is 11 amino acids. CDR1 MDHEN and CDR2 SYDVKM come from the germline V gene. Trimming cost V 3 bases and J 6 bases, with 3 bases left between them. This chain's CDR3 is CASSFGQPQHF. CDR3 in DNA: TGTGCCAGCAGTTTCGGTCAGCCCCAGCATTTT.

This clone was seen just once. The genes are TRBV21-1 and TRBJ1-5; the table's D call TRBD1 went unverified against the DNA. TRBV21-1 is a pseudogene. CDR3 length: 13 residues. The CDR3 spells CASSRQESQPQHF. CDR3 bases: TGTGCCAGCAGCCGACAGGAGTCTCAGCCCCAGCATTTT.

The V and J genes are TRBV4-2 and TRBJ2-7; D remains unclear. Germline CDR1 reads LGHNA; CDR2 reads YNFKEQ. The CDR3 consists of 12 residues. The V end lost 4 bases, the J end lost 3 bases, and 7 bases lay between the germline ends. As DNA, the CDR3 is TGTGCCAGCAGCCTAGACAACTACGAGCAGTACTTC. It translates to CASSLDNYEQYF.

Comments on this clone: Its ends do not fully match the called genes, so a read error is possible. J is TRBJ1-2 and V is TRBV29-1, with a possible D match to TRBD1 (5 bases). This CDR3 is 11 amino acids long. Germline CDR1 is SQVTM and CDR2 is ANQGSEA. CDR3 bases: TGCAGCATTGAGGAGGGGAATGGCTACACCTTC. The encoded protein is CSIEEGNGYTF.

This clone was detected a few times. The CDR3 sequence: CASSLDGGSTDEQFF. For the CDR3, the DNA is TGTGCCAGCAGCTTAGATGGCGGGAGTACGGATGAGCAGTTCTTC. This chain uses TRBV7-9 with TRBJ2-1, with 7 positions matching TRBD2. The CDR3 is 15 amino acids. Germline CDR1 SEHNR, CDR2 FQNEAQ (reference sequence). After removal of 1 base from V and 8 bases from J, the junction contained 8 bases not matched to a gene.

The chain employs TRBV19 and TRBJ2-1; D gene uncertain. This CDR3 comprises 16 residues. Germline loops: CDR1 LNHDA, CDR2 SQIVND (reference sequence). Trimming cost V 6 bases and J 2 bases, with 17 bases left between them. Here the CDR3 DNA reads TGTGCCAGTAGCCCTTTACAGTTCTCACCCTACAATGAGCAGTTCTTC. It codes for CASSPLQFSPYNEQFF.

This rearrangement joins TRBV14 to TRBJ2-2; no reliable D call. This CDR3 comprises 13 residues. Trimming pared 1 base from V and 4 bases from J, leaving 4 bases between. The germline V gene encodes CDR1 SGHDN and CDR2 FVKESK. The CDR3 DNA reads as TGTGCCAGCAGCCAAGTAAGCACCGGGGAGCTGTTTTTT. Its translation is CASSQVSTGELFF.

The V gene is TRBV20-1, the J gene TRBJ2-1; D is unresolved. This CDR3 has 11 residues. Per germline, CDR1 DFQATT and CDR2 SNEGSKA (reference sequence). Trimming pared 6 bases from V and 5 bases from J, leaving 8 bases between. The CDR3 bases are TGCAGTGCCCGGTGGGACAATGAGCAGTTCTTC. This encodes CSARWDNEQFF.

This clone appeared once. This chain uses TRBV28 with TRBJ1-2; a possible D gene is TRBD1 (6 bases). Per germline, CDR1 MDHEN and CDR2 SYDVKM. Trimming removed 7 bases from V and 3 bases from J, with 12 bases in between. The CDR3 has 13 amino acids. CDR3 sequence reads: CASTLYRDYGYTF. The CDR3 nucleotides read TGTGCCAGCACCTTATACAGGGACTATGGCTACACCTTC.

This rearrangement joins TRBV18 to TRBJ2-3; 14 nucleotides align to TRBD2. Germline V CDR1 and CDR2: KGHSH, LQKENI. With V trimmed by 6 bases and J by 4 bases, 9 bases remained unmatched. The CDR3 runs 17 residues. This CDR3 reads CASSQGLAGVFADTQYF. In DNA, the CDR3 is TGTGCCAGCTCTCAGGGACTAGCGGGAGTTTTTGCAGATACGCAGTATTTT. The full variable domain, completed using reference TRBV18 and TRBJ2-3, is NAGVMQNPRHLVRRRGQEARLRCSPMKGHSHVYWYRQLPEEGLKFMVYLQKENIIDESGMPKERFSAEFPKEGPSILRIQQVVRGDSAAYFCASSQGLAGVFADTQYFGPGTRLTVL.

The CDR3 sequence is CASSERTGLLGGTDTQYF. In DNA, the CDR3 is TGTGCCAGCAGTGAACGTACAGGACTCCTAGGGGGGACAGATACGCAGTATTTT. The V call is TRBV6-1, the J call TRBJ2-3, with D perhaps being TRBD1 or TRBD2 (6 bases each). The CDR3 runs 18 residues. The germline V gene has CDR1 MNHNS and CDR2 SASEGT. Trimming took 2 bases from V and 3 from J, leaving 21 bases between them.

This chain connects TRBV7-9 to TRBJ1-4; the D gene is possibly TRBD1 (6 bases). With 5 bases removed from V and 8 bases from J, the gap between germline ends came to 15 bases. This CDR3 has 14 residues. CDR1 and CDR2 from the germline V gene are SEHNR and FQNEAQ (reference sequence). DNA for the CDR3: TGTGCCAGCAGCCCACAGGGCTTTAGGGAAAAACTGTTTTTT. Protein: CASSPQGFREKLFF.

This sequence joins TRBV28 and TRBJ1-1; 7 nucleotides match TRBD1. The length of the CDR3 is 13 residues. The J segment lost 6 bases and the V segment lost 5 bases, leaving 6 bases of the junction unmatched. Germline values: CDR1 MDHEN, CDR2 SYDVKM. CDR3 coding DNA: TGTGCCAGCAGTGACTCCGACAGGGCTGAAGCTTTCTTT. Translation: CASSDSDRAEAFF.

The rearrangement joins TRBV27 to TRBJ1-2, with TRBD1 matching over 7 bases. CDR1 and CDR2 (germline): MNHEY, SMNVEV (reference sequence). V dropped 6 bases and J dropped 2; count of bases not matched to a gene: 9. The CDR3 extends over 15 amino acids. The CDR3 loop is CASRAYDRVNYGYTF. The CDR3 DNA reads TGTGCCAGCAGGGCTTACGACAGGGTGAACTATGGCTACACCTTC.